The 23 T cell receptor beta chains in this list originate from one sample, sequenced in a study of shared T cell receptors in the human thymus. Clones were read by immunoSEQ multiplex PCR, and TCRdb kept only the in-frame ones, dropping some. Of approximately 660,000 clones listed, 85% to 90% are singletons. The same data also contributed to another study, on human thymus T cells.

The specimen was thymocytes. These receptors were collected from a boy younger than two with a congenital heart defect.

Only a few counts were recorded for this clone. CDR3 bases: TGTGCCAGCAGCCAAGGGACTCCGGGCTACGAGCAGTACTTC. Translating gives CASSQGTPGYEQYF. V gene TRBV14 combines with J gene TRBJ2-7; D is perhaps TRBD2 (5 bases). The germline gives CDR1 SGHDN, CDR2 FVKESK. The CDR3 is 14 residues long. V lost 1 base and J 3 bases, leaving 10 bases between the germline ends.

The chain recombines TRBV28 with TRBJ2-7, with unresolved D. Trimming cost V 3 bases and J 1 base, with 7 bases left between them. The germline V gene has CDR1 MDHEN and CDR2 SYDVKM. The CDR3 spans 13 residues. As DNA, the CDR3 is TGTGCCAGCAGTTTCCGCAGGTCCTACGAGCAGTACTTC. The encoded protein is CASSFRRSYEQYF. The full variable domain, completed using reference TRBV28 and TRBJ2-7, is DVKVTQSSRYLVKRTGEKVFLECVQDMDHENMFWYRQDPGLGLRLIYFSYDVKMKEKGDIPEGYSVSREKKERFSLILESASTNQTSMYLCASSFRRSYEQYFGPGTRLTVT.

This chain uses TRBV28 with TRBJ2-7; tentative D call: TRBD2 (6 bases). The CDR3 length is 16 residues. The ends were cut back, 6 bases at V and 0 bases at J, with 18 bases in the middle. Germline CDR1 MDHEN, CDR2 SYDVKM. The CDR3 DNA sequence: TGTGCCAGCAGCCTGACGCGGGGACCGAGCTCCTACGAGCAGTACTTC. This sequence encodes CASSLTRGPSSYEQYF.

DNA of the CDR3: TGCGCCAGCAGCTTGTGGGGAGTCGGCGGAGCTTTCTTT. Translated: CASSLWGVGGAFF. The chain links TRBV5-1 to TRBJ1-1; no definite D call. Germline CDR1 and CDR2: SGHRS and YFSETQ. V lost 1 base, J lost 10 bases, and 14 bases lay in between. The CDR3 extends over 13 amino acids. Supplemented by reference TRBV5-1 and TRBJ1-1, the full variable domain reads KAGVTQTPRYLIKTRGQQVTLSCSPISGHRSVSWYQQTPGQGLQFLFEYFSETQRNKGNFPGRFSGRQFSNSRSEMNVSTLELGDSALYLCASSLWGVGGAFFGQGTRLTVV.

J is TRBJ2-5 and V is TRBV9, with D possibly TRBD2 on 5 matching bases. CDR1 is SGDLS and CDR2 is YYNGEE in the germline V gene. This CDR3 is 14 amino acids long. V lost 3 bases, J lost 7 bases, and 16 bases lay in between. CDR3 region: CASSASVLGGTQYF. CDR3 sequence (DNA): TGTGCCAGCAGCGCCTCGGTCCTCGGAGGGACCCAGTACTTC.

V gene TRBV27 combines with J gene TRBJ2-1; 14 bases agree with TRBD2. The V and J ends lost 10 bases and 4 bases, in that order; junction bases with no gene match: 15. The CDR3 loop spans 18 amino acids. CDR1 and CDR2 (germline): MNHEY, SMNVEV (reference sequence). The CDR3 DNA sequence: TGTGCCACCCGAAAGGGACTAGCGGGAGTCCTAACTTACAATGAGCAGTTCTTC. Its protein product is CATRKGLAGVLTYNEQFF.

This rearrangement joins TRBV30 to TRBJ2-2; a weak D match, TRBD2 (6 bases). Germline loops: CDR1 GTSNPN, CDR2 SVGIG (reference sequence). V was trimmed by 2 bases and J by 3 bases, leaving 16 bases between them. The CDR3 is 16 amino acids. DNA of the CDR3: TGTGCCTGGAGTCCCCCGGGACTCCCTCACACCGGGGAGCTGTTTTTT. It specifies CAWSPPGLPHTGELFF.

The rearrangement links TRBV7-8 to TRBJ2-7; 7 bases fit TRBD1. V dropped 1 base and J dropped 2; count of bases not matched to a gene: 17. Looked up from germline, CDR1 is SGHVS and CDR2 is FQNEAQ. The CDR3 spans 19 residues. The CDR3 sequence is CASSLVQTTGRERTYEQYF. CDR3 sequence (DNA): TGTGCCAGCAGCTTAGTCCAGACGACAGGGCGTGAACGGACCTACGAGCAGTACTTC. The full variable domain, rest sourced from reference TRBV7-8 and TRBJ2-7, is GAGVSQSPRYKVAKRGQDVALRCDPISGHVSLFWYQQALGQGPEFLTYFQNEAQLDKSGLPSDRFFAERPEGSVSTLKIQRTQQEDSAVYLCASSLVQTTGRERTYEQYFGPGTRLTVT.

The rearrangement uses TRBV29-1 and TRBJ1-1; TRBD1 matches 12 bases. CDR1 and CDR2 from the germline V gene are SQVTM and ANQGSEA. The CDR3 runs to 17 residues. Losses at the gene ends were 6 bases for V and 1 base for J; bases not matched to a gene: 12. The chain's CDR3 is CSVGDRGLWSQNTEAFF. The CDR3 DNA reads as TGCAGCGTGGGGGACAGGGGGCTGTGGAGCCAGAACACTGAAGCTTTCTTT.

The chain combines TRBV19 with TRBJ1-1; a weak D match, TRBD1 (5 bases). Trimming cost V 8 bases and J 5 bases, with 18 bases left between them. Germline V CDR1 and CDR2: LNHDA, SQIVND (reference sequence). The CDR3 is made up of 14 amino acids. The CDR3 reads CASSPGLRGTEAFF. The CDR3 DNA is TGTGCCAGTTCGCCGGGACTCCGGGGTACTGAAGCTTTCTTT.

This sequence joins TRBV5-1 and TRBJ1-2; 8 nucleotides line up with TRBD1. Trimming removed 4 bases from V and 2 bases from J; junction bases left unmatched: 7. The CDR3 runs to 15 residues. Germline assignment: CDR1 SGHRS and CDR2 YFSETQ. For the CDR3, the DNA is TGCGCCAGCAGCCCGAGACCAGGGGGCAACTATGGCTACACCTTC. It translates to CASSPRPGGNYGYTF. Full variable domain (outside the CDR3, taken from reference TRBV5-1 and TRBJ1-2): KAGVTQTPRYLIKTRGQQVTLSCSPISGHRSVSWYQQTPGQGLQFLFEYFSETQRNKGNFPGRFSGRQFSNSRSEMNVSTLELGDSALYLCASSPRPGGNYGYTFGSGTRLTVV.

This clone was seen just once. This CDR3 is CASRARGQGAFGYTF. The CDR3 DNA is TGTGCCAGCAGAGCCCGGGGCCAGGGGGCCTTTGGCTACACCTTC. The J gene is TRBJ1-2, the V gene TRBV6-5; TRBD1 matches 8 bases. CDR1 MNHEY and CDR2 SVGAGI come from the germline V gene. V shed 6 bases and J 7 bases; nucleotides not matched to a gene: 13. There are 15 residues in the CDR3.

As for this clone: An end of the junction does not agree with germline; a read error may underlie this. Other DNA sequences in this sample translate to the same CDR3. The gene calls are TRBV28 and TRBJ2-7; D call uncertain. The germline gives CDR1 MDHEN, CDR2 SYDVKM. The CDR3 runs 16 residues. The CDR3 loop is CASSPPASRHPYEQYF. CDR3 DNA: TGCGCCAGCAGTCCCCCCGCGAGCCGACATCCCTACGAGCAGTACTTC.

The genes are TRBV11-3 and TRBJ1-2; TRBD1 is a possible D gene (6 bases). Trimming took off 0 bases at V and 1 base at J, with 12 bases between the two ends. In germline, CDR1 is SGHNT, CDR2 YENEEA. CDR3 size: 16 residues. The CDR3 protein is CASSLEGGGNNYGYTF. Written as DNA, the CDR3 is TGTGCCAGCAGCTTAGAAGGGGGTGGAAATAACTATGGCTACACCTTC.

This clone has only one observation. The chain recombines TRBV7-9 with TRBJ2-7; D might be TRBD2 (6 bases). Looked up from germline, CDR1 is SEHNR and CDR2 is FQNEAQ (reference sequence). V was cut by 1 base and J by 8 bases, with 18 bases left in between. The CDR3 spans 15 residues. The CDR3 nucleotides read TGTGCCAGCAGCTTAGACGGGGGTCCCCTCGGGAAGCAGTACTTC. Protein product: CASSLDGGPLGKQYF.

The chain employs TRBV30 and TRBJ1-1; the D gene is possibly TRBD1 (5 bases). The V and J ends lost 2 bases and 3 bases respectively, with 25 bases between them. This CDR3 has 18 amino acids. Germline V gene data show CDR1 as GTSNPN and CDR2 as SVGIG (reference sequence). CDR3 region: CAWSTPRGSGSGDTEAFF. The CDR3 bases are TGTGCCTGGAGTACCCCCCGGGGGAGTGGGTCCGGGGACACTGAAGCTTTCTTT.

This chain connects TRBV25-1 to TRBJ2-5; 9 nucleotides match TRBD1. Germline values: CDR1 MGHDK, CDR2 SYGVNS. The CDR3 length is 14 residues. J gave up 5 bases and V 5 bases, and 6 bases lay outside the gene matches. Here the CDR3 DNA reads TGTGCCAGCAGTCCCTCGACAGGGGGGGAGACCCAGTACTTC. Translated, it gives CASSPSTGGETQYF.

V usage is TRBV11-2 and J usage is TRBJ2-7, with unresolved D. V gave up 5 bases and J gave up 3 bases, with 20 bases separating them. The germline gives CDR1 SGHAT, CDR2 FQNNGV. The length of the CDR3 is 16 residues. The CDR3 is CASSLRPLAVGYEQYF. CDR3 in DNA: TGTGCCAGCAGCCTCCGGCCTCTGGCGGTAGGCTACGAGCAGTACTTC.

This chain links TRBV9 with TRBJ2-3; possible D gene TRBD2, 6 bases. Germline V gene sequence: CDR1 SGDLS, CDR2 YYNGEE. The CDR3 totals 16 residues. V was pared by 3 bases and J by 3 bases, with 17 bases between. The CDR3 loop reads CASSARLLGGTDTQYF. For the CDR3, the DNA is TGTGCCAGCAGCGCCCGTCTCTTGGGGGGAACAGATACGCAGTATTTT.

The rearrangement links TRBV28 to TRBJ2-7, with 7 positions matching TRBD1. V lost 5 bases and J lost 1; bases outside the gene matches: 11. The CDR3 has 16 residues. Germline CDR1 and CDR2: MDHEN and SYDVKM. The CDR3: CASSPPVGQVSYEQYF. In DNA, the CDR3 is TGTGCCAGCAGTCCCCCCGTAGGACAGGTGTCCTACGAGCAGTACTTC.

This chain connects TRBV4-3 to TRBJ2-1; 7 bases match TRBD2. Trimming took 0 bases from V and 2 from J; bases not matched to a gene: 4. The CDR3 has 16 amino acids. In germline, CDR1 is LGHNA, CDR2 YSLEER. CDR3 region: CASSQDRAGAYNEQFF. The CDR3 region has the DNA TGCGCCAGCAGCCAAGATCGGGCGGGGGCCTACAATGAGCAGTTCTTC.

This chain uses TRBV27 with TRBJ2-7; 11 bases line up with TRBD2. CDR1 is MNHEY, CDR2 SMNVEV, per germline (reference sequence). Trimming at V came to 8 bases and at J to 4 bases, leaving 7 bases not matched to a gene. This CDR3 comprises 14 residues. The CDR3 loop reads CASLRPSGGYEQYF. The CDR3, as DNA: TGTGCCAGCCTTAGGCCTAGCGGGGGGTACGAGCAGTACTTC.

This chain uses TRBV19 with TRBJ2-3, with TRBD2 matching 14 bases. The V and J ends lost 2 bases and 1 base, in that order; junction bases with no gene match: 8. Germline values: CDR1 LNHDA, CDR2 SQIVND (reference sequence). CDR3 length equals 19 residues. The CDR3 sequence is CASSIKGLAGGIGTDTQYF. CDR3 nucleotides: TGTGCCAGTAGTATAAAAGGACTAGCGGGAGGAATAGGCACAGATACGCAGTATTTT.